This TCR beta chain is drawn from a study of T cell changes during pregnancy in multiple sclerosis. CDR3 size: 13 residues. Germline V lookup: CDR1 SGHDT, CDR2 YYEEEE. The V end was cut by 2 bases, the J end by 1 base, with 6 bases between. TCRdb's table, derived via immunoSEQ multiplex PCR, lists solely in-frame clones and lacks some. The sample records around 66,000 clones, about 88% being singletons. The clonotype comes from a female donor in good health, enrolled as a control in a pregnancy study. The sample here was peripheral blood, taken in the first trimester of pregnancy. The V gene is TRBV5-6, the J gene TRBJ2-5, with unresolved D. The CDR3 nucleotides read TGTGCCAGCAGCTTCGGTCTCCAAGAGACCCAGTACTTC. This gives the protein CASSFGLQETQYF.